Below, 17 T cell receptor beta chains from the same sample are listed, as sequenced in a study of blood T cell repertoires in COVID-19. Measured with immunoSEQ multiplex PCR; TCRdb has only the in-frame clones, and not every one. The data show more than 110,000 clones, roughly 86% seen once. Sequenced input: peripheral blood. Receptors were obtained from a human donor in a cohort sampled during active COVID-19.

The chain joins TRBV27 to TRBJ1-4; TRBD1 agrees at 9 bases. The V gene end was trimmed by 5 bases and the J gene end by 2 bases; junction bases not matched to a gene: 6. CDR1 and CDR2 from the germline V gene are MNHEY and SMNVEV (reference sequence). This CDR3 has 16 amino acids. CDR3: CASSEGQGVTNEKLFF. CDR3 DNA: TGTGCCAGCAGTGAGGGACAGGGCGTGACTAATGAAAAACTGTTTTTT.

This rearrangement joins TRBV5-4 to TRBJ2-6; TRBD1 aligns across 8 bases. The ends lost 4 bases at V and 4 bases at J; junction bases unmatched: 4. The CDR3 covers 15 residues. Germline V gene lookup returns CDR1 SGHNT and CDR2 YYREEE (reference sequence). The CDR3, as DNA: TGTGCCAGCAGCACGACAGGGGTCGGGGCCAACGTCCTGACTTTC. Translated, it gives CASSTTGVGANVLTF.

This clone is a singleton in its sample. DNA of the CDR3: TGTGCCAGCAGCTTAGAAGCCGGGACAGGGTTGAGCTGGTATAATTCACCCCTCCACTTT. This codes for CASSLEAGTGLSWYNSPLHF. The chain couples TRBV11-2 to TRBJ1-6, with 9 bases identical to TRBD1. This CDR3 spans 20 amino acids. Germline trimming cut 0 bases from V and 4 bases from J; bases unmatched to any gene: 13. Germline CDR1 reads SGHAT; CDR2 reads FQNNGV.

This clone was recorded once. The chain couples TRBV27 to TRBJ2-7, with D uncertain. This CDR3 comprises 14 residues. From germline, CDR1 is MNHEY and CDR2 SMNVEV (reference sequence). Trimming took 2 bases from V and 4 from J, leaving 12 bases between them. The CDR3 nucleotides read TGTGCCAGCAGTTTAGTTGCGAATTATTACGAGCAGTACTTC. It specifies CASSLVANYYEQYF.

The genes are TRBV2 and TRBJ2-2; 7 nucleotides match TRBD1. The V and J ends lost 7 bases and 5 bases, in that order; junction bases with no gene match: 10. There are 15 residues in the CDR3. CDR1 is SNHLY and CDR2 is FYNNEI in the germline V gene. For the CDR3, the DNA is TGTGCCAGCAATCCGACAGGGATCAGGACCGGGGAGCTGTTTTTT. Translated, it gives CASNPTGIRTGELFF.

This clone occurred a few times. The chain is built from TRBV28 and TRBJ1-3, with TRBD1 matching over 9 bases. The V gene end was trimmed by 6 bases and the J gene end by 7 bases; junction bases not matched to a gene: 7. Per the germline V gene, CDR1 is MDHEN and CDR2 is SYDVKM. The CDR3 totals 14 residues. The CDR3 DNA reads as TGTGCCAGCAGCCTGAGACAGGGGGGGAACACCATATATTTT. The encoded protein is CASSLRQGGNTIYF.

The V gene is TRBV5-4, the J gene TRBJ2-7, with TRBD2 matching 9 bases. After removal of 3 bases from V and 6 bases from J, the junction contained 7 bases not matched to a gene. The CDR3 has 14 amino acids. Germline V lookup: CDR1 SGHNT, CDR2 YYREEE (reference sequence). The CDR3 protein is CASSSGTSPSEQYF. The CDR3 nucleotides are TGTGCCAGCAGCTCCGGGACTAGCCCCTCCGAGCAGTACTTC.

V is TRBV6-5 and J is TRBJ2-2; TRBD1 aligns across 7 bases. J was trimmed by 3 bases and V by 10 bases; bases with no gene match: 8. CDR1 MNHEY and CDR2 SVGAGI come from the germline V gene. This CDR3 has 14 amino acids. The CDR3 nucleotides are TGTGCCACCGTGGACAGGTACTACACCGGGGAGCTGTTTTTT. Translation gives CATVDRYYTGELFF.

The count of this clone is one. The chain recombines TRBV7-2 with TRBJ2-3; 9 positions agree with TRBD1. This CDR3 spans 17 amino acids. The germline gives CDR1 SGHTA, CDR2 FQGNSA. V gave up 4 bases and J gave up 4 bases; unmatched junction bases: 12. CDR3 coding DNA: TGTGCCAGCAGCTCCCGGACAGGGGCAAACCTGGCAGATACGCAGTATTTT. Its translation is CASSSRTGANLADTQYF.

The chain carries TRBV5-6 and TRBJ1-1; 11 bases are shared with TRBD1. Germline CDR1 SGHDT, CDR2 YYEEEE. J was trimmed by 4 bases and V by 4 bases; bases with no gene match: 3. This CDR3 is 14 amino acids long. CDR3 protein: CASSPGQGGTEAFF. The DNA for the CDR3 is TGTGCCAGCAGCCCGGGACAGGGGGGCACTGAAGCTTTCTTT.

Details on this clone: The CDR3 does not close with the conserved phenylalanine or tryptophan, likely indicating a read error. No DNA is shown, since the ends of the CDR3 on it are uncertain; the CDR3 is the one TCRdb lists. V and J are TRBV6-6 and TRBJ1-1; the table's D gene call, TRBD1, was not cross checked with the DNA. Germline V gene lookup returns CDR1 MNHNY and CDR2 SVGAGI (reference sequence). The CDR3 has 12 amino acids, counting both end residues. CDR3: CASSYGPWDRGL.

The chain's CDR3 is CASSQGAHPDRGGEQYF. DNA of the CDR3: TGTGCCAGCAGCCAAGGAGCCCACCCGGACAGGGGGGGCGAGCAGTACTTC. V gene TRBV4-2 combines with J gene TRBJ2-7, with TRBD1 matching over 10 bases. V dropped 1 base and J dropped 6; count of bases not matched to a gene: 12. CDR1 LGHNA and CDR2 YNFKEQ come from the germline V gene. The CDR3 totals 17 residues.

This clone appeared once. The chain recombines TRBV28 with TRBJ1-6; 8 nucleotides match TRBD1. The CDR3 has 17 amino acids. With V trimmed by 7 bases and J by 6 bases, 14 bases remained unmatched. Germline lookup yields CDR1 MDHEN and CDR2 SYDVKM. CDR3 in amino acids: CASTPPGQGAGNSPLHF. CDR3 nucleotides: TGTGCCAGCACCCCCCCGGGCCAGGGGGCTGGTAATTCACCCCTCCACTTT.

This clone was observed a handful of times. The rearrangement links TRBV30 to TRBJ1-2; TRBD1 aligns across 9 bases. This CDR3 is 16 amino acids long. Germline V CDR1 and CDR2: GTSNPN, SVGIG (reference sequence). The junction had 12 bases not matched to a gene; V was cut back by 5 bases and J by 2 bases. This CDR3 reads CAWHRDRVKGNYGYTF. The CDR3 bases are TGTGCCTGGCACCGGGACAGGGTAAAAGGGAACTATGGCTACACCTTC.

This chain joins TRBV4-1 and TRBJ2-5; perhaps TRBD2 as D (6 bases). CDR1 is MGHRA and CDR2 is YSYEKL in the germline V gene. The V end was cut by 4 bases, the J end by 2 bases, with 8 bases between. CDR3 length equals 13 residues. The CDR3 DNA is TGCGCCAGCAGCCTAGCGGTGCAAGAGACCCAGTACTTC. It specifies CASSLAVQETQYF.

The chain recombines TRBV6-6 with TRBJ2-7, with a possible D match to TRBD2 (5 bases). The CDR3 runs to 18 residues. V gave up 5 bases and J gave up 6 bases, with 29 bases separating them. Germline-derived CDR1 and CDR2 are MNHNY and SVGAGI (reference sequence). This CDR3 is CASSPRIWREGRAFEQYF. Written as DNA, the CDR3 is TGTGCCAGCAGTCCTCGAATATGGAGAGAGGGAAGGGCCTTCGAGCAGTACTTC.

The rearrangement uses TRBV19 and TRBJ2-3; the match to TRBD2 covers 10 bases. The CDR3 sequence is 15 residues long. The ends lost 7 bases at V and 9 bases at J; junction bases unmatched: 13. Germline loops: CDR1 LNHDA, CDR2 SQIVND (reference sequence). The CDR3 coding sequence is TGTGCCAGTACAACGGGGGGCCTAGCGGGAGTAACGCAGTATTTT. It yields the protein CASTTGGLAGVTQYF.